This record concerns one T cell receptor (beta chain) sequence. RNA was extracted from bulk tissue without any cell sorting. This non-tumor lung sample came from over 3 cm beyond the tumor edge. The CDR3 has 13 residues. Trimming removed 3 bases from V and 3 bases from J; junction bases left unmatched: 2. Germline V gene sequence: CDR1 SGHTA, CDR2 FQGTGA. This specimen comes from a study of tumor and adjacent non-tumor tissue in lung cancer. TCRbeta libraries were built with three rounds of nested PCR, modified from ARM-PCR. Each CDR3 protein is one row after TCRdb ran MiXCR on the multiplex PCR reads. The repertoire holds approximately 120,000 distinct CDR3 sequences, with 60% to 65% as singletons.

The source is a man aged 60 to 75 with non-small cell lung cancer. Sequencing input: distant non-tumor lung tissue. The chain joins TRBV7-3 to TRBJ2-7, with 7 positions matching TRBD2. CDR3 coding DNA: TGTGCCAGCAGCTTCGCTAGCGGCTACGAGCAGTACTTC. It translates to CASSFASGYEQYF.